This is a list of T cell receptor beta chains from one sample in a study of cytomegalovirus exposure and HLA in healthy donors. Assay: immunoSEQ multiplex PCR; the TCRdb copy retains only in-frame clones and omits some. The table has about 100,000 clones, around 79% seen once; the top ten hold about 1.9%. Sample: PBMCs. The receptors were sampled from a woman aged 40 to 50 in good health and CMV-seronegative. The conserved cysteine and the conserved F or W are not part of the CDR3 here.

J gene | V gene | CDR3 length | CDR3 protein
TRBJ2-7 | TRBV29-1 | 11 | SVGDTTSYEQY
TRBJ1-3 | TRBV18 | 13 | ASSPRTVPGNTIY
TRBJ1-4 | TRBV18 | 13 | ASSPQGAVNEKLF
TRBJ2-5 | TRBV19 | 13 | ASSIFGQGRETQY
TRBJ2-6 | TRBV11-2 | 15 | ASSLDYRVAGANVLT
TRBJ2-3 | TRBV14 | 10 | ASSPESDTQY
TRBJ2-1 | TRBV7-6 | 15 | ASSSVAGGFINNEQF
TRBJ1-5 | TRBV4-2 | 14 | ASSTRTADSNQPQH
TRBJ2-6 | TRBV30 | 15 | AWSVRRVSSGANVLT
TRBJ2-5 | TRBV27 | 11 | ASSPGVWETQY
TRBJ2-7 | TRBV28 | 10 | ASSLIFYEQY
TRBJ2-7 | TRBV6-5 | 12 | ASSYDIGSYEQY
TRBJ2-5 | TRBV28 | 11 | ASKWTGVETQY
TRBJ2-1 | TRBV7-7 | 13 | ASSSGTGGYNEQF
TRBJ2-3 | TRBV6-1 | 12 | ASQLGGAADTQY
TRBJ2-1 | TRBV10-3 | 11 | ATGQNSYNEQF
TRBJ2-1 | TRBV27 | 15 | ASSSYLSALDWNEQF
TRBJ2-7 | TRBV4-3 | 12 | ASSRDRDSDEQY
TRBJ2-1 | TRBV7-7 | 13 | ASSLDLGGSNEQF
TRBJ2-3 | TRBV19 | 13 | ASSLRTAGTDTQY
TRBJ1-5 | TRBV5-5 | 13 | ASSWERQVDQPQH
TRBJ2-1 | TRBV6-4 | 12 | ASSDSTGGDEQF
TRBJ2-5 | TRBV7-6 | 15 | ASSLAPSGRASGTQY
TRBJ1-6 | TRBV5-6 | 12 | ASSHRDRSSPLH
TRBJ2-1 | TRBV5-1 | 11 | ASSLQRLEEQF
TRBJ2-6 | TRBV2 | 18 | ASSEALLSVLDSGANVLT
TRBJ1-4 | TRBV28 | 15 | ASTMRTGHSGNEKLF
TRBJ2-1 | TRBV7-9 | 12 | SSSPWTGYNEQF
TRBJ1-5 | TRBV19 | 13 | ASSASTGFNQPQH
TRBJ1-5 | TRBV2 | 11 | ASHKTGGQPQH
TRBJ1-4 | TRBV5-8 | 11 | ASSDTLDRIWI
TRBJ2-1 | TRBV10-2 | 13 | ASSDFAGRGDEQF
TRBJ2-7 | TRBV4-2 | 13 | ASSQDSGSSYEQY
TRBJ2-5 | TRBV5-4 | 10 | ASSLSGETQY
TRBJ1-5 | TRBV15 | 12 | ATSRVQGTQPQH
TRBJ1-2 | TRBV29-1 | 13 | SVEDRETPIYGYT
TRBJ2-1 | TRBV10-1 | 10 | ASSESGGEQF
TRBJ2-5 | TRBV11-3 | 13 | ASSMTSGRGETQY
TRBJ2-5 | TRBV30 | 13 | AWRTGQADQETQY
TRBJ1-1 | TRBV7-2 | 12 | ASSLGGENTEAF
TRBJ2-1 | TRBV27 | 15 | ASSLPSGTGKPNEQF
TRBJ2-1 | TRBV7-3 | 12 | ASSLSGGADEQF
TRBJ2-7 | TRBV2 | 12 | ASSEGGVAYEQY
TRBJ1-3 | TRBV30 | 11 | ACGQVDRNTIY
. | TRBV7-2 | 13 | ASSHTSANSYEQY
TRBJ2-7 | TRBV13 | 11 | ASSPRLIYEQY
TRBJ2-5 | TRBV10-3 | 14 | AISRTSGGPEETQY
TRBJ2-3 | TRBV12-5 | 12 | ASGPGELQYTQY
TRBJ2-5 | TRBV5-4 | 13 | ASSSTVSAQETQY
TRBJ2-7 | TRBV28 | 12 | ASSPQGQANEQY
TRBJ2-1 | TRBV6-5 | 13 | ASSYSLDSYNEQF
TRBJ1-2 | TRBV30 | 9 | AGRGNYGYT
TRBJ1-1 | TRBV7-2 | 12 | ASSLARRNTEAF
TRBJ2-7 | TRBV11-2 | 14 | ASSLSGLAYSYEQY
TRBJ1-4 | TRBV2 | 13 | ASSKDRQRNEKLF
TRBJ1-5 | TRBV7-2 | 13 | ASSLEVGGDQPQH
TRBJ1-1 | TRBV7-9 | 15 | ASSLVTNRGMNTEAF